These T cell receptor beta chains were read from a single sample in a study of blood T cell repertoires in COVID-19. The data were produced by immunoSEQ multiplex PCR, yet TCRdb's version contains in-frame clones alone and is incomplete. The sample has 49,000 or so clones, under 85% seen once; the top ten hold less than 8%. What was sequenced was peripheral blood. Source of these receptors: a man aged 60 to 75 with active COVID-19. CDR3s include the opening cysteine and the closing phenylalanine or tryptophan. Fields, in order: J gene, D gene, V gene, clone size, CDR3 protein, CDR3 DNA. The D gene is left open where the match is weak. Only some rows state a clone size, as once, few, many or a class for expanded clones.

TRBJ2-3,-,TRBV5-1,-,CASSLAGGNADTQYF,TGCGCCAGCAGCTTGGCGGGCGGGAACGCAGATACGCAGTATTTT
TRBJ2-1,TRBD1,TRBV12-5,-,CASAPSTGYGYNEQFF,TGTGCTAGTGCCCCCTCGACAGGGTACGGATACAATGAGCAGTTCTTC
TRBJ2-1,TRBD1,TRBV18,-,CASSRGTGGTGEQFF,TGTGCCAGCTCACGGGGGACAGGGGGCACGGGTGAGCAGTTCTTC
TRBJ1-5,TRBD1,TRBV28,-,CASSLSDRGNQPQHF,TGTGCCAGCAGTTTATCGGACAGGGGGAATCAGCCCCAGCATTTT
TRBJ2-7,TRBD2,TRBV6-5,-,CASSKIREGTYEQYF,TGTGCCAGCAGTAAAATCAGGGAGGGTACGTACGAGCAGTACTTC
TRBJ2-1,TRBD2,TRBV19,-,CASSIVPPGLDPYNEQFF,TGTGCCAGTAGTATAGTGCCCCCGGGACTAGACCCCTACAATGAGCAGTTCTTC
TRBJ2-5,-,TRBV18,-,CASSPLNWYQETQYF,TGTGCCAGCTCACCACTTAACTGGTACCAAGAGACCCAGTACTTC
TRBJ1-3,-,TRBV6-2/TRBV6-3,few,CASSPSGGEPGNTIYF,TGTGCCAGCAGCCCTTCGGGAGGGGAGCCGGGAAACACCATATATTTT
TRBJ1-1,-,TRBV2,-,CASSEFQGWDSGNMNTEAFF,TGTGCCAGCAGTGAGTTTCAGGGTTGGGATAGTGGTAATATGAACACTGAAGCTTTCTTT
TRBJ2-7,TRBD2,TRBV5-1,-,CASSLTSGAYYEQYF,TGCGCCAGCAGCTTAACTAGCGGCGCCTACTACGAGCAGTACTTC
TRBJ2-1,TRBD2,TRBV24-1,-,CATSEPTSGRYEQFF,TGTGCCACCAGTGAACCGACTAGCGGGAGGTATGAGCAGTTCTTC
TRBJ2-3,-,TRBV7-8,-,CASSLGLTSTGTDTQYF,TGTGCCAGCAGCTTAGGCTTAACTTCAACGGGAACAGATACGCAGTATTTT
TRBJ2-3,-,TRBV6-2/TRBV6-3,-,CASSYKGLFTDTQYF,TGTGCCAGCAGTTACAAGGGGCTCTTCACAGATACGCAGTATTTT
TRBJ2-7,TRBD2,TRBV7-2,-,CASSLAGGGRAGEQYF,TGTGCCAGCAGCTTAGCGGGCGGCGGGAGGGCCGGCGAGCAGTACTTC
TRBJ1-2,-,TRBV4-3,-,CASSQDARVLSYGYTF,TGCGCCAGCAGCCAAGACGCCAGGGTCCTCTCCTATGGCTACACCTTC
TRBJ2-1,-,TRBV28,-,CASSLTVTSGNEQFF,TGTGCCAGCAGTTTAACAGTTACCTCCGGCAATGAGCAGTTCTTC
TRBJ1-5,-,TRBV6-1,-,CASSESAYREGAQHF,TGTGCCAGCAGTGAAAGCGCGTACAGGGAAGGAGCCCAGCATTTT
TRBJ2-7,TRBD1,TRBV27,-,CASSLSQGAKYEQYF,TGTGCCAGCAGTTTATCACAGGGGGCAAAGTACGAGCAGTACTTC
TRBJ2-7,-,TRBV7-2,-,CASSLAGGGAGEQYF,TGTGCCAGCAGCTTAGCAGGGGGAGGGGCCGGCGAGCAGTACTTC
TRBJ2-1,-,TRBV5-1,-,CASSSELTGYNEQFF,TGCGCCAGCAGCTCTGAGCTGACTGGTTACAATGAGCAGTTCTTC
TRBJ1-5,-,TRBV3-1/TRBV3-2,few,CASSKERSRPQHF,TGTGCCAGCAGCAAAGAGAGATCACGGCCCCAGCATTTT
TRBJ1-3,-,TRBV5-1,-,CASSLAGGNGNTIYF,TGCGCCAGCAGCTTGGCCGGGGGGAATGGAAACACCATATATTTT
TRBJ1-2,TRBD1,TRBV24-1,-,CATSDDRGRGYTF,TGTGCCACCTCTGACGACAGGGGTAGAGGCTACACCTTC
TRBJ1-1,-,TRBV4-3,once,CASSQDRRANTEAFF,TGCGCCAGCAGCCAAGACCGGAGGGCGAACACTGAAGCTTTCTTT
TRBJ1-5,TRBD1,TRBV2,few,CASRGTGDQPQHF,TGTGCCAGCAGGGGGACAGGGGATCAGCCCCAGCATTTT
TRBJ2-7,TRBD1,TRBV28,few,CASSLFPGQGLLSYEQYF,TGTGCCAGCAGTTTATTCCCGGGACAGGGCCTCCTCTCCTACGAGCAGTACTTC
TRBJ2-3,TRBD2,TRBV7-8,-,CASSLATWTSGKGDTQYF,TGTGCCAGCAGCTTAGCAACGTGGACTAGCGGGAAAGGAGATACGCAGTATTTT
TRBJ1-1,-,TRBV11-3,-,CASSLGAGTEAFF,TGTGCCAGCAGCTTGGGGGCGGGTACTGAAGCTTTCTTT
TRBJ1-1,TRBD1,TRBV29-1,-,CSVSSGQGENTEAFF,TGCAGCGTCTCCTCGGGACAGGGGGAGAACACTGAAGCTTTCTTT
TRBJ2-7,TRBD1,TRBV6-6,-,CASSWGTGNYEQYF,TGTGCCAGCAGTTGGGGGACAGGGAACTACGAGCAGTACTTC
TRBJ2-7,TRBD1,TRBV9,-,CASSVGHQGASSEQYF,TGTGCCAGCAGCGTAGGCCACCAGGGGGCATCCTCCGAGCAGTACTTC
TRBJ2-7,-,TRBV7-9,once,CASSGAGGEDYEQYF,TGTGCCAGCAGCGGCGCTGGAGGGGAGGACTACGAGCAGTACTTC
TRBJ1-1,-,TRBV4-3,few,CASSQGGMNTEAFF,TGCGCCAGCAGCCAGGGGGGGATGAACACTGAAGCTTTCTTT
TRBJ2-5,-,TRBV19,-,CASAPREVRMETQYF,TGTGCCAGTGCGCCCCGCGAGGTGAGGATGGAGACCCAGTACTTC
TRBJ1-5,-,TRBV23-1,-,CASSQTGLPGGNQPQHF,TGCGCCAGCAGCCAAACAGGGTTACCCGGGGGCAATCAGCCCCAGCATTTT
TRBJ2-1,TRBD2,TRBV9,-,CASSPGGAGYNEQFF,TGTGCCAGCAGCCCCGGGGGGGCGGGGTACAATGAGCAGTTCTTC
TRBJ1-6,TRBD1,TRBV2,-,CASSSTGQNNSPLHF,TGTGCCAGCAGCTCGACGGGACAGAATAATTCACCCCTCCACTTT
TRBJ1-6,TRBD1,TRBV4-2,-,CASSQTSTGYNSPLHF,TGTGCCAGCAGCCAGACCTCGACAGGGTACAATTCACCCCTCCACTTT
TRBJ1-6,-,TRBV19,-,CASSIVGTSSPLHF,TGTGCCAGTAGTATAGTTGGCACCTCTTCACCCCTCCACTTT
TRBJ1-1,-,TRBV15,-,CATSRGGGMNTEAFF,TGTGCCACCAGCAGAGGGGGGGGAATGAACACTGAAGCTTTCTTT
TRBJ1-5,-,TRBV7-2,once,CASSSDSHQPQHF,TGTGCCAGCAGCTCGGACAGCCATCAGCCCCAGCATTTT
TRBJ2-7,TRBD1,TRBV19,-,CASSKGQVYEQYF,TGTGCCAGTAGTAAAGGACAGGTCTACGAGCAGTACTTC
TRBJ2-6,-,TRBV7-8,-,CASSLAPPGQLSGANVLTF,TGTGCCAGCAGCTTAGCGCCTCCGGGACAACTCTCTGGGGCCAACGTCCTGACTTTC
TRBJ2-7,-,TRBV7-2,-,CASTRSHGAYEQYF,TGTGCCAGCACCCGATCCCACGGGGCCTACGAGCAGTACTTC
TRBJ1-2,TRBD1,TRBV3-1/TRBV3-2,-,CASSRGQGRQDGGYTF,TGTGCCAGCAGCCGGGGACAGGGTCGGCAAGATGGTGGCTACACCTTC
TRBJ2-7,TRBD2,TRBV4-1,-,CASSQEGGGGSYEQYF,TGCGCCAGCAGCCAAGAGGGCGGGGGGGGCTCCTACGAGCAGTACTTC
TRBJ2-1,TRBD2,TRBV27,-,CASSFRLAGGVYNEQFF,TGTGCCAGCAGTTTTAGACTAGCGGGAGGGGTCTACAATGAGCAGTTCTTC
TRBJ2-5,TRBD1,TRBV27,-,CASSSNLDREGETQYF,TGTGCCAGCAGCTCCAACTTGGACAGGGAAGGAGAGACCCAGTACTTC
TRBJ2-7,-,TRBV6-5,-,CASSYSAGTYEQYF,TGTGCCAGCAGTTACTCAGCAGGGACCTACGAGCAGTACTTC
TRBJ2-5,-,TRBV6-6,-,CASSTPRGTQYF,TGTGCCAGCAGTACCCCCAGGGGGACCCAGTACTTC
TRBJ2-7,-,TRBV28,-,CASLDTGRANEQYF,TGTGCCAGCCTAGACACAGGCCGCGCCAACGAGCAGTACTTC
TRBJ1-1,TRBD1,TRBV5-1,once,CASSLGGQANTEAFF,TGCGCCAGCAGCTTGGGGGGACAGGCGAACACTGAAGCTTTCTTT
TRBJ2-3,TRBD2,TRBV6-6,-,CAGGKLAGPDTQYF,TGTGCCGGCGGAAAACTAGCGGGGCCAGATACGCAGTATTTT
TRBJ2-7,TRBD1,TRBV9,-,CASSETGQGYEQYF,TGTGCCAGCAGCGAGACGGGACAGGGCTACGAGCAGTACTTC